One sample yielded the 17 T cell receptor beta chains listed below, sequenced in a study of breast tumors, draining lymph nodes, adjacent tissues. Samples came from axillary lymph nodes draining the breast cancer. One entry per CDR3 protein, called by TCRdb with MiXCR from the multiplex PCR reads. The sample contains some 170,000 distinct CDR3 sequences, approximately 33% of which appear only once. Specimen: axillary lymph node tissue. All receptors derive from a female donor with breast cancer. Some clones in this sample may be carry-over from other donors' samples.

This clonotype was detected many times. This chain connects TRBV12-3 or TRBV12-4 to TRBJ2-2; 9 bases agree with TRBD2. V was clipped by 3 bases and J by 4 bases; unmatched bases: 3. This CDR3 spans 15 amino acids. CDR3 coding DNA: TGTGCCAGCAGTTTGAGTAGCGGGGGCACCGGGGAGCTGTTTTTT. Translating it yields CASSLSSGGTGELFF.

As concerns this clonotype: The CDR3 end shows no conserved phenylalanine or tryptophan, and so a read error is likely. The limits of the CDR3 on the DNA are not certain, so only TCRdb's listed CDR3 is given. The rearrangement joins TRBV5-1 to TRBJ2-3; TRBD2 is the table's D call and was not checked against the DNA. Termini included, the CDR3 measures 9 amino acids. CDR1 is SGHRS, CDR2 YFSETQ, per germline. This CDR3 reads CASSLATAG.

At least ten counts were recorded for this clonotype. This rearrangement joins TRBV19 to TRBJ1-5, with D perhaps TRBD1 (6 bases). V lost 2 bases, J lost 5 bases, and 16 bases lay in between. The CDR3 loop spans 16 amino acids. Per the germline V gene, CDR1 is LNHDA and CDR2 is SQIVND (reference sequence). CDR3 sequence reads: CASSIIGLAGDQPQHF. CDR3 bases: TGTGCCAGTAGTATAATTGGTCTGGCAGGGGATCAGCCCCAGCATTTT.

Notes on this clonotype: One end of the junction varies from germline; a read error may be responsible. V is TRBV7-2 and J is TRBJ2-2; D might be TRBD1 or TRBD2, each matching 5 bases. Germline V gives CDR1 SGHTA, CDR2 FQGNSA. The CDR3 spans 14 residues. For the CDR3, the DNA is TGTGCCAGCAGCTTAGTAGGAGGAACCAGGGAGCTGTTTTTC. As protein: CASSLVGGTRELFF.

This clonotype was recorded a few times. The chain has TRBV28 and TRBJ1-6, with 7 positions matching TRBD1. CDR3 length equals 15 residues. V shed 2 bases and J 8 bases; nucleotides not matched to a gene: 6. CDR1 MDHEN and CDR2 SYDVKM come from the germline V gene. CDR3 in DNA: TGTGCCAGCAGTTTAGCCGGGACAGATTATTCACCCCTCCACTTT. This translates into CASSLAGTDYSPLHF.

Only a few counts were recorded for this clonotype. A read error is possible here, since a much larger clone lies one base away. The chain uses TRBV19 and TRBJ2-1; 7 bases align to TRBD1. The CDR3 is made up of 17 amino acids. The germline V gene has CDR1 LNHDA and CDR2 SQIVND (reference sequence). Here the CDR3 DNA reads TGTGCCAGTAGTATACGGACAGGTTCCTCCCTCTACAATGAGCAGTCCTTC. Protein product: CASSIRTGSSLYNEQSF.

This clonotype has a count of ten or more. The chain is built from TRBV12-3 or TRBV12-4 and TRBJ1-6; tentative D call: TRBD1 (6 bases). The V end was cut by 3 bases, the J end by 7 bases, with 10 bases between. The CDR3 totals 14 residues. CDR3 residues: CASSFRGWNSPLHF. The CDR3 bases are TGTGCCAGCAGTTTCAGGGGCTGGAATTCACCCCTCCACTTT.

This clonotype was seen ten or more times. The J gene is TRBJ2-7, the V gene TRBV27; unclear D gene. The germline V gene has CDR1 MNHEY and CDR2 SMNVEV (reference sequence). The CDR3 spans 11 residues. Between the trimmed V and J ends, which lost 6 bases and 4 bases, there was a span of 7 bases. The CDR3 coding sequence is TGTGCCAGCAGGACCATATACGAGCAGTACTTC. The encoded protein is CASRTIYEQYF.

The chain couples TRBV5-1 to TRBJ2-1; TRBD2 agrees at 10 bases. The CDR3 has 15 amino acids. V gave up 5 bases and J gave up 7 bases; unmatched junction bases: 9. Germline CDR1 and CDR2: SGHRS and YFSETQ. The CDR3 nucleotides are TGCGCCAGCAGTCCTAAAGCGGGGGGGGGGAATGAGCAGTTCTTC. This encodes CASSPKAGGGNEQFF.

The rearrangement links TRBV6-1 to TRBJ1-4, with D perhaps TRBD1 (6 bases). Germline-derived CDR1 and CDR2 are MNHNS and SASEGT. Trimming stripped 10 bases from V and 8 bases from J, with 20 bases between. The CDR3 covers 14 residues. The CDR3 sequence: CATQRRGRGEKLFF. DNA for the CDR3: TGTGCCACTCAGCGGCGAGGTAGGGGGGAAAAACTGTTTTTT.

This clonotype showed up many times. The chain uses TRBV11-3 and TRBJ2-1; the D is unclear. V lost 0 bases and J lost 1, with 4 bases in between. Germline V gene lookup returns CDR1 SGHNT and CDR2 YENEEA. The CDR3 is made up of 14 amino acids. The CDR3 loop reads CASSLEGSYNEQFF. CDR3 coding DNA: TGTGCCAGCAGCTTAGAGGGGTCCTACAATGAGCAGTTCTTC.

In this sample, this clonotype turned up many times. A junction boundary mismatches the germline segment, possibly from a read error. This chain connects TRBV20-1 to TRBJ2-1; D gene ambiguous. The CDR3 contains 17 residues. The germline V gene has CDR1 DFQATT and CDR2 SNEGSKA (reference sequence). CDR3 in amino acids: CSARDLGMVSSFNEQFF. CDR3 nucleotides: TGCAGTGCTAGAGATCTTGGAATGGTCAGTTCCTTCAATGAGCAGTTCTTC.

The J gene is TRBJ1-4, the V gene TRBV7-2; no firm D call. The CDR3 runs 13 residues. Germline V gene sequence: CDR1 SGHTA, CDR2 FQGNSA. V lost 5 bases to trimming and J lost 7 bases, with 11 bases between them. The CDR3 DNA sequence: TGTGCCAGCAGCATGGGGTGGGGTGAAAAACTGTTTTTT. Its translation: CASSMGWGEKLFF.

V is TRBV20-1 and J is TRBJ2-1; 8 bases are shared with TRBD2. Germline V lookup: CDR1 DFQATT, CDR2 SNEGSKA (reference sequence). The ends lost 0 bases at V and 4 bases at J; junction bases unmatched: 5. The CDR3 has 15 amino acids. CDR3 nucleotide sequence: TGCAGTGCTAGAGATGTGCGGGGGGCTTACAATGAGCAGTTCTTC. Its protein product is CSARDVRGAYNEQFF.

There are many counts of this clonotype. The rearrangement links TRBV19 to TRBJ2-3, with TRBD1 as a possible D gene (5 bases). The germline V gene encodes CDR1 LNHDA and CDR2 SQIVND (reference sequence). The length of the CDR3 is 14 residues. Trimming left V 5 bases short and J 2 bases short, with 11 bases between. Here the CDR3 reads CASSQGSSTDTQYF. The CDR3 DNA follows: TGTGCCAGTAGTCAGGGCAGCTCCACAGATACGCAGTATTTT.

As for this clonotype: A much bigger clone sits one base away, suggesting this may be a read error. The chain links TRBV6-6 to TRBJ1-5; 9 positions agree with TRBD1. CDR3 length: 15 residues. The germline gives CDR1 MNHNY, CDR2 SVGAGI (reference sequence). CDR3 coding DNA: TGTGCCAGCAGTCACTCACAGGGGGCTAATCAGCCCCAGCATTTT. As protein: CASSHSQGANQPQHF.

This clonotype was seen repeatedly, ten times or more. The gene calls are TRBV12-3 or TRBV12-4 and TRBJ2-1; 16 nucleotides agree with TRBD2. Trimming cost V 5 bases and J 8 bases; bases outside gene matches: 6. This CDR3 is built from 16 residues. CDR3 bases: TGTGCCAGCAGTGGGGGACTAGCGGGAGGGCCGGATGAGCAGTTCTTC. It encodes CASSGGLAGGPDEQFF.